This T cell receptor (beta chain) came from a study of T-cell reconstitution after alpha-beta-depleted transplantation in children. Study conclusions and caveats: By about two months after transplant, alpha-beta T cells reportedly arose from several hundred graft clones that had expanded. One year post-transplant, T-cell counts and diversity were largely derived from T cells produced anew. Where some patients showed high TCRbeta diversity at day 60, it came from recipient T cells and thymic progenitors that had survived.

Remarks on this clonotype: The antigen remains unidentified.

Construction of the TCRbeta library involved unique molecular identifiers. TCRdb re-analysed the PCR reads in MiXCR, keeping a single row per CDR3 protein. This sample has about 980,000 distinct CDR3 sequences, with around 30% found just once. Trimming took 5 bases from V and 3 from J; bases not matched to a gene: 11. The CDR3 has 16 amino acids. The chain couples TRBV12-3 or TRBV12-4 to TRBJ2-3, with 7 bases matching TRBD2. This clonotype was sampled from a boy younger than two who had a stem cell transplant for SCID, so the T cells may come from the graft donor. This specimen was PBMCs, mostly from graft donor cells, taken 360 days after TCRalphabeta/CD19-depleted stem cell transplant. This CDR3 reads CASSKSRAGPTDTQYF. The CDR3 DNA reads as TGTGCCAGCAGTAAGAGTCGAGCGGGGCCGACAGATACGCAGTATTTT.